Included here is one TCR beta chain sequence, with context. It lacks a known antigen. These data belong to a study of CXCR3-negative and CXCR3-positive naive CD8 T cells (dated by TCRdb to between 2018 and 2021). Some background on the complete study: In total, 130 million to 150 million TRB reads were obtained, or roughly 1.5 +/- 0.3 million reads per library. Naive subsets from about five donors and memory cells from 3 donors were included in the TRBV-TRBJ cluster analysis. The diversity and physicochemical repertoire analyses included 11 donors pooled from two independent experiments. On the study overall, not on this receptor specifically: Repertoire diversity was comparably high in both naive subsets but much lower in memory CD8+ T cells. Freshly isolated PBMCs were used for most assays because CXCR3 expression went down partially after cryopreservation. Because surface CD5, which is linked to self-reactivity in mice, was comparable between the naive subsets, TCR interaction strength was also inferred from TRB CDR3 physicochemical properties. Similar TRBV-TRBJ usage was shown by naive CXCR3-negative and CXCR3-positive cells from the same donor, whereas distinct patterns were shown by memory cells. Compared with CXCR3-negative naive cells, CXCR3-positive naive cells had TRB CDR3s with higher hydrophobicity (lower Kidera factor 4), lower energy, and higher strength and volume indices.

These reads were obtained on a NextSeq 550. The Human TCR Profiling Kit (MiLaboratory) was used to prepare UMI-labeled 5' RACE TRB cDNA libraries. cDNA synthesis used the entire amount of extracted RNA, and PCR amplification then used the entire amount of cDNA produced. Libraries were prepared in parallel with an identical number of PCR cycles. Regarding the original processing steps: With a requirement of at least two reads per UMI, MIGEC and MiXCR extracted about 50,000 +/- 10,000 unique UMI-labeled TRB cDNA molecules per library. Each library averaged about 40,000 +/- 10,000 functional in-frame TRB CDR3 nucleotide clonotypes without stop codons. After each sample was downsampled to 5000 UMI-labeled TRB molecules, VDJtools was used to calculate diversity metrics such as normalized Shannon-Wiener and Chao1. For the central five CDR3 residues, VDJtools calculated physicochemical properties weighted by clonotype size, namely interaction energy, strength, volume and Kidera factor 4. TCRdb reprocessed the reads, and each CDR3 protein sequence is entered once, without DNA. V and J calls and clone size were set by TCRdb, not the authors. The table held for this sample gives 46,000 or so distinct CDR3 sequences. The ten largest clones capture around 2.5% of the sample.

CDR3 length: 18 amino acids, cysteine to phenylalanine. DNA was not recorded. Taken from the germline V gene, the CDR1 and CDR2 loops are MDHEN and SYDVKM. For each CD8+ T cell subset, flow sorting was done in triplicate, and roughly 320,000 cells per subset went directly into RLT lysis buffer. To keep memory contaminants out, a stringent definition of naive CD8+ T cells was applied: CD45RO-CCR7+CD27+CD95-. Peripheral blood mononuclear cells were isolated from buffy coats by standard density gradient centrifugation. A FACSAria III was used to flow-sort naive CD8+ T cells into CXCR3-negative and CXCR3-positive populations. Total RNA was extracted from sorted cells using an RNeasy Mini Kit.

The chain was built from TRBV28 and TRBJ2-7; the D gene TCRdb calls, TRBD2, cannot be checked with no DNA. The sequencing input was naive CXCR3- CD8+ T cells from blood. Per the publication, the cell subset or site label means: CD45RO-CCR7+CD27+CD95- naive CD8+ T cells lacking CXCR3 (TNR3-). This clonotype was obtained from a human donor in good health. Some clones in this sample may be carry-over from other donors' samples. The CDR3 corresponds to CASSSPPPGASGGYEQYF.